This T cell receptor beta chain was observed in a study of blood T cell repertoires in COVID-19. On the study more broadly: PBMCs, B-cell-depleted T cells, or T cells were the source of the cDNA or gDNA that made up the material.

V was pared by 3 bases and J by 8 bases, with 3 bases of the junction left unmatched. CDR1 is WSHSY, CDR2 SAAADI, per germline. The CDR3 is 14 residues long. In the study's own analysis: From reference gene primer amplification, estimates of nucleated cell counts were derived. Some clones are missing from TCRdb's copy, which holds only in-frame ones; the method was immunoSEQ multiplex PCR. V and J calls plus clone size are reproduced from that table; the DNA served to infer D and trimming. The repertoire holds just over 80,000 clones, with more than 75% as singletons. This receptor was taken from a woman older than 75 with active or convalescent COVID-19. This chain uses TRBV10-2 with TRBJ1-6, with 8 bases matching TRBD1. Sequencing was done on a sample of peripheral blood. CDR3 nucleotides: TGCGCCAGCAGTGACTACAGGGGGGATTCACCCCTCCACTTT. Its protein is CASSDYRGDSPLHF.